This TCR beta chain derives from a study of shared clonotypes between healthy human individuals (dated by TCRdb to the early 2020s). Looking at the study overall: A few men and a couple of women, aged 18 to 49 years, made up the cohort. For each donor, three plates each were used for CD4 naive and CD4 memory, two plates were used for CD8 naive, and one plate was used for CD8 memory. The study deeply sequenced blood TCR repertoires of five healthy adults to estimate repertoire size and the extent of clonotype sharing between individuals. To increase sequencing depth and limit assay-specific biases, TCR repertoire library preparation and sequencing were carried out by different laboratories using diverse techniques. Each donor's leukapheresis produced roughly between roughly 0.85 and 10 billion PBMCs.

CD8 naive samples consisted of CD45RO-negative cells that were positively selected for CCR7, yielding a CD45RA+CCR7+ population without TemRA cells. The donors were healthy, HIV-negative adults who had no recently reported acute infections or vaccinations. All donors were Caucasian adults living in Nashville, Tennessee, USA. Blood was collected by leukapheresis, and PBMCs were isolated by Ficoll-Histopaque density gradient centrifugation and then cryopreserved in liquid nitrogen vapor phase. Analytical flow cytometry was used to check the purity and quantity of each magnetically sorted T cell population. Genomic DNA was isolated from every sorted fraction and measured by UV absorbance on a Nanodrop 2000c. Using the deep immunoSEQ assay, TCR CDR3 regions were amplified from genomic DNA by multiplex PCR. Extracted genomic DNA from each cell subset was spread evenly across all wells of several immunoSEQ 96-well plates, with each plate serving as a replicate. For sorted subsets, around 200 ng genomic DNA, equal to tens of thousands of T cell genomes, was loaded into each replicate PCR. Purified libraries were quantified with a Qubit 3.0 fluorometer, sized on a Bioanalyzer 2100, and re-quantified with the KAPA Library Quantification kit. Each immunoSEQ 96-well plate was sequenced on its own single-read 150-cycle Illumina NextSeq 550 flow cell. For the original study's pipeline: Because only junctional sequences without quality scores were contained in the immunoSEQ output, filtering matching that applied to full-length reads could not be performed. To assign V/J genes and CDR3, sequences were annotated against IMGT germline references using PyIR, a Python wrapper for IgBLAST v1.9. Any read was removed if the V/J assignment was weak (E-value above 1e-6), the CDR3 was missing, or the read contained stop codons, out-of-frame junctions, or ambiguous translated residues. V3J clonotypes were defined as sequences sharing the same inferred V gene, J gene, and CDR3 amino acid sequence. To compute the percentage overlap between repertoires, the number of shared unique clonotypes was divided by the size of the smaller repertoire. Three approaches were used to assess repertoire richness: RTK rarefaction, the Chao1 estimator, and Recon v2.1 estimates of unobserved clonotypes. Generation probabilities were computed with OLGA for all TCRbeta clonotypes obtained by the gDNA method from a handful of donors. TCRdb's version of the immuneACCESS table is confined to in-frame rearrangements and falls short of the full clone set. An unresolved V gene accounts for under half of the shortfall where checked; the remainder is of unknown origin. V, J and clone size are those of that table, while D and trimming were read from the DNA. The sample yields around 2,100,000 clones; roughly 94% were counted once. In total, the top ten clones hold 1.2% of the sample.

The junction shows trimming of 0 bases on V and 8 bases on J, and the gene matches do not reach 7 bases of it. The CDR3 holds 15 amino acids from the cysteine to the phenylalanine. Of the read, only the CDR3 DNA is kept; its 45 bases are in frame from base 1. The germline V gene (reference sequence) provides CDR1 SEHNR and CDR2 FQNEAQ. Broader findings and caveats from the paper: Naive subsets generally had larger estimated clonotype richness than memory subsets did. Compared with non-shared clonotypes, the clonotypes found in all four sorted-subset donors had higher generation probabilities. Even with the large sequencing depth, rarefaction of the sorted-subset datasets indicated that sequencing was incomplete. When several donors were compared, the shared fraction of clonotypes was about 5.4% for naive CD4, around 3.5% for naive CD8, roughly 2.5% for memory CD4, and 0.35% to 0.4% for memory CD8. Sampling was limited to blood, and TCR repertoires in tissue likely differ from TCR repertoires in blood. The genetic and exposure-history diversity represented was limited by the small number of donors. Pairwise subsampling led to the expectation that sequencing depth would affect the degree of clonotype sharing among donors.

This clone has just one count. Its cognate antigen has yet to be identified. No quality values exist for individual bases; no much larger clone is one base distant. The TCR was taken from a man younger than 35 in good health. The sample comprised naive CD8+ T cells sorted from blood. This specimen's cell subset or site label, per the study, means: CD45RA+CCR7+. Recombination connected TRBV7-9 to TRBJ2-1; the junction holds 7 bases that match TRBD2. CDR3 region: CASSLAGPAGYEQFF. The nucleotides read TGTGCCAGCAGCTTAGCGGGGCCAGCGGGATATGAGCAGTTCTTC. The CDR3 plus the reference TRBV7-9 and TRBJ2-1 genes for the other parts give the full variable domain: DTGVSQNPRHKITKRGQNVTFRCDPISEHNRLYWYRQTLGQGPEFLTYFQNEAQLEKSRLLSDRFSAERPKGSFSTLEIQRTEQGDSAMYLCASSLAGPAGYEQFFGPGTRLTVL.